This TCR beta chain came from a study of blood T cell repertoires in COVID-19. The V gene lost 1 base and the J gene lost 4 bases, with 11 bases spanning the gap. The CDR3 is made up of 15 amino acids. CDR1 LNHDA and CDR2 SQIVND come from the germline V gene (reference sequence). Seattle patients were enrolled while actively infected and followed longitudinally. Measured with immunoSEQ multiplex PCR; TCRdb has only the in-frame clones, and not every one. Of over 150,000 clones in the sample, roughly 83% are singletons; the top ten hold over 6.5%. The specimen sequenced was peripheral blood. This receptor was identified in a woman aged 40 to 50 with COVID-19, enrolled during active disease. This rearrangement joins TRBV19 to TRBJ2-1; no clear D gene. Here the CDR3 reads CASSIGAGSYNEQFF. The CDR3 DNA reads TGTGCCAGTAGTATAGGGGCAGGTAGTTACAATGAGCAGTTCTTC.